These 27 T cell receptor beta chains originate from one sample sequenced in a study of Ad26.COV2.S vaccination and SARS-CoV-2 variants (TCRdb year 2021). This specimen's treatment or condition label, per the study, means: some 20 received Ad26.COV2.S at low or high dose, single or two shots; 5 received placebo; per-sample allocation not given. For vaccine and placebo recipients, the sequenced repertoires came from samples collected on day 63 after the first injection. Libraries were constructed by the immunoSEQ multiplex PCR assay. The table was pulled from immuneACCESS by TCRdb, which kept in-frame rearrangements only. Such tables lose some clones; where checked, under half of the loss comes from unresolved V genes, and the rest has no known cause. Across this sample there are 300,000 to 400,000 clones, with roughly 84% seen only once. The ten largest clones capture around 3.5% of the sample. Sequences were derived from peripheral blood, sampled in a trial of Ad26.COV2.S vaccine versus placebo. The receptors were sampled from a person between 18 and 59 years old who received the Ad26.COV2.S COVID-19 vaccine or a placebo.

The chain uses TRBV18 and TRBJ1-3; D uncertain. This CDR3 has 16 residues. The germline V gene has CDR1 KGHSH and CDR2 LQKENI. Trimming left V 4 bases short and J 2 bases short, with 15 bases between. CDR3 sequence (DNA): TGTGCCAGCTCACAAGACCCACGCGCGCCTGGAAACACCATATATTTT. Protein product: CASSQDPRAPGNTIYF. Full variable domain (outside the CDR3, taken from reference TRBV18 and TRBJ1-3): NAGVMQNPRHLVRRRGQEARLRCSPMKGHSHVYWYRQLPEEGLKFMVYLQKENIIDESGMPKERFSAEFPKEGPSILRIQQVVRGDSAAYFCASSQDPRAPGNTIYFGEGSWLTVV.

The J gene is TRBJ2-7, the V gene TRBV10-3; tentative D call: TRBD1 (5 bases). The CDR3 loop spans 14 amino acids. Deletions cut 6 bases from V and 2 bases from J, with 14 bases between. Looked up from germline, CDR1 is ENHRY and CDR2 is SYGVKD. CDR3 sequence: CAIRDFMGPYEQYF. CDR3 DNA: TGTGCCATCAGGGATTTTATGGGGCCCTACGAGCAGTACTTC.

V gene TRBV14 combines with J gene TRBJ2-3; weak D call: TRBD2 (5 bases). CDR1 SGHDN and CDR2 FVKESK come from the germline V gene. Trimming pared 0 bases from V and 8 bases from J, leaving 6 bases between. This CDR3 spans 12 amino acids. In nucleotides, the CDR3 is TGTGCCAGCAGCCAAGAGGGAGTTACGCAGTATTTT. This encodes CASSQEGVTQYF.

CDR3: CASSFRVNTEAFF. The DNA for the CDR3 is TGTGCCAGCAGTTTCAGGGTGAACACTGAAGCTTTCTTT. V usage is TRBV12-3 or TRBV12-4 and J usage is TRBJ1-1; perhaps TRBD1 as D (5 bases). This CDR3 spans 13 amino acids. V was clipped by 3 bases and J by 0 bases, with 5 bases between them.

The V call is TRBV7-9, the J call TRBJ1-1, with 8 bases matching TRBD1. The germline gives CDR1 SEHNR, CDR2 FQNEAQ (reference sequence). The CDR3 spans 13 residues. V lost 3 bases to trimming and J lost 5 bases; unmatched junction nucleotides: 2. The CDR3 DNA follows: TGTGCCAGCAGCTTCAGGGGGCGAACTGAAGCTTTCTTT. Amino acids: CASSFRGRTEAFF.

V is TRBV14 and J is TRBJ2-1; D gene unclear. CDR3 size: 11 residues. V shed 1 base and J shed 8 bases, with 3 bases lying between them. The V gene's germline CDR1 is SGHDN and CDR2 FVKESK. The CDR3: CASSQGYEQFF. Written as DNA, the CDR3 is TGTGCCAGCAGCCAAGGTTATGAGCAGTTCTTC.

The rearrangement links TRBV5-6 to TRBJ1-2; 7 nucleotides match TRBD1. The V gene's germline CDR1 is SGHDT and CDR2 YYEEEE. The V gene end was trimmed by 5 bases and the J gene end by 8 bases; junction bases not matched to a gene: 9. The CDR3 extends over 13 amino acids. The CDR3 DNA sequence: TGTGCCAGCAGGTCCGACAGGGCCGGCGGCTACACCTTC. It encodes CASRSDRAGGYTF.

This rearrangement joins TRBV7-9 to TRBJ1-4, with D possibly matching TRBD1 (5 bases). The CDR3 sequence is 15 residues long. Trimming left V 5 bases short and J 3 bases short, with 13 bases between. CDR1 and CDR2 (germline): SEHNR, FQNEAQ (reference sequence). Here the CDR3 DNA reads TGTGCCAGCAGCCCCCGGACACCTTCTAATGAAAAACTGTTTTTT. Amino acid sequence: CASSPRTPSNEKLFF. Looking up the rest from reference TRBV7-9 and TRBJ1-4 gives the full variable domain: DTGVSQNPRHKITKRGQNVTFRCDPISEHNRLYWYRQTLGQGPEFLTYFQNEAQLEKSRLLSDRFSAERPKGSFSTLEIQRTEQGDSAMYLCASSPRTPSNEKLFFGSGTQLSVL.

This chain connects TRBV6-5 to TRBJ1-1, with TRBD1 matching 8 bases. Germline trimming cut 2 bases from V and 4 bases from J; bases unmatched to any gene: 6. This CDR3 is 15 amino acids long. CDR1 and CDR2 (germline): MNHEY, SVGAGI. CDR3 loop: CASSYLGQGPTEAFF. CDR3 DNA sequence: TGTGCCAGCAGTTACCTAGGACAGGGTCCCACTGAAGCTTTCTTT.

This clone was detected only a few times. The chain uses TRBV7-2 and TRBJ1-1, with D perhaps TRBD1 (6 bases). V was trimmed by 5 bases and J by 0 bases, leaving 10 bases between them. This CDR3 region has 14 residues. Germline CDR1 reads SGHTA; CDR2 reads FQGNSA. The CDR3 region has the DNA TGTGCCAGCAGCAGACAGGCGATGAACACTGAAGCTTTCTTT. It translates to CASSRQAMNTEAFF.

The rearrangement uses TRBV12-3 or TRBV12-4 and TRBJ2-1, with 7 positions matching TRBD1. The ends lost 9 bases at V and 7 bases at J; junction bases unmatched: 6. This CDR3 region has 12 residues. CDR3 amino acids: CASHRGINEQFF. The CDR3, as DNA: TGTGCCAGTCACAGGGGCATTAATGAGCAGTTCTTC.

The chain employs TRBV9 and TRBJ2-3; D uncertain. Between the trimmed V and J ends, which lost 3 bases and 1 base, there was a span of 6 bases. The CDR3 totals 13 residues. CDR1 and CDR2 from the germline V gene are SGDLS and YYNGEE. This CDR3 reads CASSEAGTDTQYF. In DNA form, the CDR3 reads TGTGCCAGCAGCGAGGCGGGCACAGATACGCAGTATTTT.

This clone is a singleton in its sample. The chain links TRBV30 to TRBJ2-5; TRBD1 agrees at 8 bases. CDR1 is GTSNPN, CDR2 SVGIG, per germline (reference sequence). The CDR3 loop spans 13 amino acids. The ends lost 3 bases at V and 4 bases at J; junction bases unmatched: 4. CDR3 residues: CAWSLTGGETQYF. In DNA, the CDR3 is TGTGCCTGGAGCTTAACAGGGGGAGAGACCCAGTACTTC. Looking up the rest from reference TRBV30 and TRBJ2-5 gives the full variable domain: SQTIHQWPATLVQPVGSPLSLECTVEGTSNPNLYWYRQAAGRGLQLLFYSVGIGQISSEVPQNLSASRPQDRQFILSSKKLLLSDSGFYLCAWSLTGGETQYFGPGTRLLVL.

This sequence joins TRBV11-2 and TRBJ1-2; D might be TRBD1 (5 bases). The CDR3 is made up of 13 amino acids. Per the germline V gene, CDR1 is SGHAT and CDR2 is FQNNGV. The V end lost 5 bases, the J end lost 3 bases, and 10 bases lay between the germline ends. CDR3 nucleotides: TGTGCCAGCAGCCCTTCGACAGACTATGGCTACACCTTC. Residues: CASSPSTDYGYTF.

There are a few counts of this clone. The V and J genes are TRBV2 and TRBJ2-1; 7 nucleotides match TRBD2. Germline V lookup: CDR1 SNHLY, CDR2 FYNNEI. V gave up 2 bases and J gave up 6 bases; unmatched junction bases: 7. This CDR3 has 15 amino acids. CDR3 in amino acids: CASSESGREGNEQFF. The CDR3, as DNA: TGTGCCAGCAGTGAATCCGGCAGGGAGGGCAATGAGCAGTTCTTC.

The CDR3 loop is CASSTGPGQGNRGANVLTF. The CDR3 DNA is TGTGCCAGCAGCACCGGACCGGGACAGGGTAATCGGGGGGCCAACGTCCTGACTTTC. The rearrangement links TRBV5-5 to TRBJ2-6, with 9 nucleotides matching TRBD1. With V trimmed by 4 bases and J by 4 bases, 15 bases remained unmatched. The CDR3 has 19 amino acids. CDR1 is SGHKS, CDR2 YYEKEE, per germline (reference sequence).

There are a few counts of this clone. The CDR3 is CASSSPRTDDNSPLHF. CDR3 nucleotide sequence: TGTGCCAGCAGCTCCCCCCGGACAGATGATAATTCACCCCTCCACTTT. V is TRBV11-2 and J is TRBJ1-6, with D possibly matching TRBD1 (6 bases). Germline CDR1 reads SGHAT; CDR2 reads FQNNGV. V lost 4 bases to trimming and J lost 5 bases, with 15 bases between them. The CDR3 is 16 residues long.

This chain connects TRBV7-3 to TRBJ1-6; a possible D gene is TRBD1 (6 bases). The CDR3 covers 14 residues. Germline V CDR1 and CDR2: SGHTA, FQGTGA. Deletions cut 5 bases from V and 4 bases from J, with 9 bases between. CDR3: CASSVQGYNSPLHF. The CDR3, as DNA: TGTGCCAGCAGCGTCCAGGGGTATAATTCACCCCTCCACTTT.

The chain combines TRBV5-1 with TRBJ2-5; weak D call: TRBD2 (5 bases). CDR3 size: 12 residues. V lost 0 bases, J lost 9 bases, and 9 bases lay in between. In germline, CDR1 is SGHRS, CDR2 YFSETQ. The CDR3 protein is CASSLDPGAQYF. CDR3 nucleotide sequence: TGCGCCAGCAGCTTGGACCCCGGGGCCCAGTACTTC.

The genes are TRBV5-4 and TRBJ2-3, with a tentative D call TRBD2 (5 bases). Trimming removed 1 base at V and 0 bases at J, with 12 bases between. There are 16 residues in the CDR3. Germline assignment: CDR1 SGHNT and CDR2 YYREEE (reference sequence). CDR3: CASSLLLEVSTDTQYF. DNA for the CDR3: TGTGCCAGCAGCTTGTTACTAGAAGTGAGCACAGATACGCAGTATTTT.

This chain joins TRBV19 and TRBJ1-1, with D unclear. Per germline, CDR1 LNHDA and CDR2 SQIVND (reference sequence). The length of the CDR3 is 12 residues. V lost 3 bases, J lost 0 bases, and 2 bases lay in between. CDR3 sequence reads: CASSIVNTEAFF. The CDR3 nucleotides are TGTGCCAGTAGTATCGTGAACACTGAAGCTTTCTTT.

CDR3 residues: CASSPTLLGPQETQYF. The CDR3 DNA reads as TGTGCCAGCAGCCCCACTCTATTGGGGCCCCAAGAGACCCAGTACTTC. The rearrangement uses TRBV11-2 and TRBJ2-5, with D perhaps matching TRBD1 (5 bases). With 5 bases removed from V and 1 base from J, the gap between germline ends came to 17 bases. The CDR3 has 16 residues. Germline loops: CDR1 SGHAT, CDR2 FQNNGV.

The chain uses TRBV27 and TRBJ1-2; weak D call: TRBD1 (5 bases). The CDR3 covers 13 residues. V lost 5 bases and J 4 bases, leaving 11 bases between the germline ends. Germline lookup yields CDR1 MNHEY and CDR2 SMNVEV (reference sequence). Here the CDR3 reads CASSAWGRYGYTF. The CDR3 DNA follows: TGTGCCAGCAGTGCCTGGGGCCGCTATGGCTACACCTTC.

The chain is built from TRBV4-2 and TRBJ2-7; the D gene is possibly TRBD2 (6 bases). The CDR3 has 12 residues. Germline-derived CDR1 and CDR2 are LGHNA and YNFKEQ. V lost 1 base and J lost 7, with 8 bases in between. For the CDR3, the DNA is TGTGCCAGCAGCCAAGCGGGGGAAGAGCAGTACTTC. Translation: CASSQAGEEQYF.

CDR3 sequence (DNA): TGCGCCAGCAGCTTGGAGTACTATAATTCACCCCTCCACTTT. This sequence encodes CASSLEYYNSPLHF. The genes are TRBV5-1 and TRBJ1-6, with D uncertain. The CDR3 consists of 14 residues. CDR1 and CDR2 (germline): SGHRS, YFSETQ. Trimming shortened V by 0 bases and J by 3 bases, and 4 bases separated the two germline ends.

The CDR3 nucleotides are TGTGCCAGTACCTTGACAGGGTATGGACAGCCCCAGCATTTT. Its translation is CASTLTGYGQPQHF. The genes are TRBV19 and TRBJ1-5; 7 nucleotides match TRBD1. CDR1 is LNHDA, CDR2 SQIVND, per germline (reference sequence). V lost 7 bases and J lost 7; bases outside the gene matches: 10. The CDR3 has 14 amino acids. Supplemented by reference TRBV19 and TRBJ1-5, the full variable domain reads DGGITQSPKYLFRKEGQNVTLSCEQNLNHDAMYWYRQDPGQGLRLIYYSQIVNDFQKGDIAEGYSVSREKKESFPLTVTSAQKNPTAFYLCASTLTGYGQPQHFGDGTRLSIL.

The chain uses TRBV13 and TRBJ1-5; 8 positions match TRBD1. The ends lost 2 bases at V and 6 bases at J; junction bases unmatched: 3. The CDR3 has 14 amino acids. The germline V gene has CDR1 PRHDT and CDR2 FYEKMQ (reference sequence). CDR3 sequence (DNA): TGTGCCAGCAGCTTACAGGGGGCTGGTCAGCCCCAGCATTTT. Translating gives CASSLQGAGQPQHF. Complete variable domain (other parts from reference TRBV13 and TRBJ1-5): AAGVIQSPRHLIKEKRETATLKCYPIPRHDTVYWYQQGPGQDPQFLISFYEKMQSDKGSIPDRFSAQQFSDYHSELNMSSLELGDSALYFCASSLQGAGQPQHFGDGTRLSIL.